Following are 24 T cell receptor beta chains from one sample sequenced in a study of shared clonotypes between healthy human individuals (dated by TCRdb to the early 2020s). Libraries came from the immunoSEQ multiplex PCR assay. The source is immuneACCESS, and TCRdb retained only in-frame sequences with V and J called. Part of the clones is not carried over; for the studies checked, unresolved V genes explain less than half of this, and the remainder is unexplained. Across this sample there are some 1,400,000 clones, with about 96% seen only once. Clones ranked in the top ten supply roughly 1.2% of the sample. Sequencing input: naive CD4+ T cells sorted from blood. Read against the paper, the sample's cell subset or site label means: CD45RA+ positively selected. The receptors were sampled from a man aged 30 to 45 in good health.

The CDR3 region has the DNA TGTGCCAGCAGGGTTAGACAGGGGCACTCCTACGAGCAGTACTTC. Its protein is CASRVRQGHSYEQYF. The chain employs TRBV6-5 and TRBJ2-7; 8 bases line up with TRBD1. This CDR3 contains 15 residues. Germline CDR1 reads MNHEY; CDR2 reads SVGAGI. Losses at the gene ends were 6 bases for V and 0 bases for J; bases not matched to a gene: 7.

Concerning this clone itself: The same CDR3 is also encoded by other DNA sequences in this sample. The rearrangement links TRBV29-1 to TRBJ2-2; possibly TRBD1 for D (5 bases). The CDR3 extends over 11 amino acids. Trimming cost V 6 bases and J 8 bases, with 10 bases left between them. The germline gives CDR1 SQVTM, CDR2 ANQGSEA. The CDR3 bases are TGCAGCGTCCAGGGTGCGGGGGAGCTGTTTTTT. Translating it yields CSVQGAGELFF.

The rearrangement uses TRBV19 and TRBJ1-5; TRBD1 might be the D (6 bases). The germline V and J ends were trimmed by 5 bases and 1 base, with 15 bases remaining between them. Germline CDR1 and CDR2: LNHDA and SQIVND (reference sequence). The CDR3 contains 16 residues. CDR3 nucleotides: TGTGCCAGTAGTTCAAACAGGGTGGGAAGCAATCAGCCCCAGCATTTT. Encoded protein: CASSSNRVGSNQPQHF.

The genes are TRBV10-3 and TRBJ2-1; D gene uncertain. CDR3 length equals 12 residues. The germline CDR1 and CDR2 sequences are ENHRY and SYGVKD. V was cut by 3 bases and J by 10 bases, with 10 bases left in between. In nucleotides, the CDR3 is TGTGCCATCAGTGATTTAGGGCTAGAGCAGTTCTTC. This sequence encodes CAISDLGLEQFF.

The sample holds one count of this clone. The chain combines TRBV7-2 with TRBJ2-7; D possibly corresponds to TRBD2 (5 bases). The CDR3 sequence is 15 residues long. Trimming removed 1 base at V and 5 bases at J, with 15 bases between. The germline CDR1 and CDR2 sequences are SGHTA and FQGNSA. The chain's CDR3 is CASSLDARGGNEQYF. The CDR3, as DNA: TGTGCCAGCAGCTTAGATGCGCGAGGAGGAAACGAGCAGTACTTC.

The chain couples TRBV7-3 to TRBJ2-5; D ambiguous. From germline, CDR1 is SGHTA and CDR2 FQGTGA. The CDR3 runs 14 residues. With 2 bases removed from V and 5 bases from J, the gap between germline ends came to 12 bases. The CDR3, as DNA: TGTGCCAGCAGCTTATCGGGTTTTCAGGAGACCCAGTACTTC. The encoded protein is CASSLSGFQETQYF.

This chain connects TRBV6-1 to TRBJ2-7; 8 positions agree with TRBD1. CDR1 MNHNS and CDR2 SASEGT come from the germline V gene. The CDR3 totals 15 residues. Unmatched junction bases numbered 10, after V lost 6 bases and J lost 3 bases. CDR3 residues: CASSQRQGMDYEQYF. The CDR3, as DNA: TGTGCCAGCAGCCAAAGACAGGGGATGGACTACGAGCAGTACTTC.

The chain couples TRBV18 to TRBJ1-3; 9 bases match TRBD1. In germline, CDR1 is KGHSH, CDR2 LQKENI. The ends lost 3 bases at V and 1 base at J; junction bases unmatched: 16. There are 20 residues in the CDR3. CDR3 in amino acids: CASSPLGIQGASQSGNTIYF. The CDR3 DNA sequence: TGTGCCAGCTCACCGCTTGGGATACAGGGGGCTTCTCAGTCTGGAAACACCATATATTTT.

CDR3 coding DNA: TGTGCCAGCAGCTCCGACAGGGGGAGTAACACCGGGGAGCTGTTTTTT. Its translation: CASSSDRGSNTGELFF. V and J are TRBV7-3 and TRBJ2-2; 9 nucleotides agree with TRBD1. This CDR3 spans 16 amino acids. Germline CDR1 and CDR2: SGHTA and FQGTGA. V shed 4 bases, J shed 2 bases, and the junction held 5 bases outside the gene matches. Together with reference TRBV7-3 and TRBJ2-2, the CDR3 gives the full variable domain: GAGVSQTPSNKVTEKGKYVELRCDPISGHTALYWYRQSLGQGPEFLIYFQGTGAADDSGLPNDRFFAVRPEGSVSTLKIQRTERGDSAVYLCASSSDRGSNTGELFFGEGSRLTVL.

The chain is built from TRBV11-3 and TRBJ2-7, with a possible D match to TRBD2 (6 bases). Germline V gene lookup returns CDR1 SGHNT and CDR2 YENEEA. V was clipped by 4 bases and J by 0 bases, with 10 bases between them. The CDR3 covers 14 residues. The chain's CDR3 is CASSSGGPSYEQYF. The CDR3 bases are TGTGCCAGCAGCTCAGGAGGGCCCTCCTACGAGCAGTACTTC.

The V and J genes are TRBV18 and TRBJ2-7, with TRBD2 matching over 8 bases. Germline assignment: CDR1 KGHSH and CDR2 LQKENI. This CDR3 comprises 16 residues. J lost 0 bases, V lost 2 bases, and 6 bases had no gene match. The CDR3 DNA sequence: TGTGCCAGCTCACCAAGGCCGGGGGGGAGCTCCTACGAGCAGTACTTC. It encodes CASSPRPGGSSYEQYF.

Regarding this clone: The same CDR3 also results from other DNA sequences found in this sample. J is TRBJ2-2 and V is TRBV18; 12 bases agree with TRBD2. Germline assignment: CDR1 KGHSH and CDR2 LQKENI. V shed 1 base and J 5 bases; nucleotides not matched to a gene: 2. The CDR3 covers 16 residues. The CDR3 region is CASSPRTSGDTGELFF. CDR3 coding DNA: TGTGCCAGCTCACCACGGACTAGCGGGGATACCGGGGAGCTGTTTTTT.

This rearrangement joins TRBV5-1 to TRBJ2-2, with 9 bases identical to TRBD1. Unmatched junction bases numbered 9, after V lost 7 bases and J lost 5 bases. The CDR3 has 15 residues. Germline CDR1 SGHRS, CDR2 YFSETQ. DNA of the CDR3: TGCGCCAGCGCCGATCAGGGACAGGGAACCGGGGAGCTGTTTTTT. Protein product: CASADQGQGTGELFF.

This clone is a singleton in its sample. The chain recombines TRBV28 with TRBJ1-5, with 9 bases fitting TRBD1. Looked up from germline, CDR1 is MDHEN and CDR2 is SYDVKM. The junction had 8 bases not matched to a gene; V was cut back by 5 bases and J by 6 bases. The CDR3 runs to 15 residues. In nucleotides, the CDR3 is TGTGCCAGCAGTCAATCCGGGACAGGGTTTCAGCCCCAGCATTTT. As protein: CASSQSGTGFQPQHF.

This sequence joins TRBV9 and TRBJ1-1; D uncertain. CDR1 SGDLS and CDR2 YYNGEE come from the germline V gene. Trimming cost V 0 bases and J 3 bases, with 9 bases left between them. This CDR3 is 14 amino acids long. The CDR3 bases are TGTGCCAGCAGCGTAGGGGAAAAGGACACTGAAGCTTTCTTT. As protein: CASSVGEKDTEAFF.

Points on this clone: Other nucleotide sequences from this sample produce the same CDR3. This chain connects TRBV5-1 to TRBJ2-1, with D uncertain. V was cut by 0 bases and J by 4 bases, with 8 bases left in between. This CDR3 spans 14 amino acids. Per germline, CDR1 SGHRS and CDR2 YFSETQ. The CDR3 here is CASSLGGDYNEQFF. For the CDR3, the DNA is TGCGCCAGCAGCTTGGGGGGTGATTACAATGAGCAGTTCTTC.

This clone was observed once. CDR3 in amino acids: CASSHSTGLGGSNQPQHF. CDR3 sequence (DNA): TGTGCCAGTAGCCATTCGACAGGCCTTGGGGGCAGCAATCAGCCCCAGCATTTT. The chain has TRBV19 and TRBJ1-5, with D possibly TRBD1 on 6 matching bases. This CDR3 contains 18 residues. Trimming took off 6 bases at V and 1 base at J, with 22 bases between the two ends. Germline V lookup: CDR1 LNHDA, CDR2 SQIVND (reference sequence).

This chain joins TRBV15 and TRBJ2-1; D not certain. The length of the CDR3 is 14 residues. The V and J ends lost 0 bases and 6 bases respectively, with 9 bases between them. Per germline, CDR1 LNHNV and CDR2 YYDKDF (reference sequence). The chain's CDR3 is CATSRDLGPNEQFF. CDR3 nucleotide sequence: TGTGCCACCAGCAGAGATTTGGGCCCCAATGAGCAGTTCTTC.

The chain links TRBV19 to TRBJ1-5; D possibly corresponds to TRBD1 (5 bases). This CDR3 comprises 16 residues. The V end lost 2 bases, the J end lost 8 bases, and 19 bases lay between the germline ends. Germline V gene sequence: CDR1 LNHDA, CDR2 SQIVND (reference sequence). The CDR3 here is CASSIRGAGFREPQHF. The CDR3 DNA reads as TGTGCCAGTAGTATAAGGGGTGCGGGGTTTAGGGAGCCCCAGCATTTT.

This chain uses TRBV7-8 with TRBJ2-1; D may be TRBD1 or TRBD2 (7 bases each). The CDR3 contains 19 residues. V lost 2 bases, J lost 8 bases, and 28 bases lay in between. Germline loops: CDR1 SGHVS, CDR2 FQNEAQ. For the CDR3, the DNA is TGTGCCAGCAGCTTAAAAAGGGCCAACGTTGGCAGGGGGGGAGATGAGCAGTTCTTC. Translated: CASSLKRANVGRGGDEQFF. Combining the CDR3 with reference TRBV7-8 and TRBJ2-1 gives the whole variable domain GAGVSQSPRYKVAKRGQDVALRCDPISGHVSLFWYQQALGQGPEFLTYFQNEAQLDKSGLPSDRFFAERPEGSVSTLKIQRTQQEDSAVYLCASSLKRANVGRGGDEQFFGPGTRLTVL.

The chain carries TRBV7-9 and TRBJ1-5, with D unclear. Germline CDR1 is SEHNR and CDR2 is FQNEAQ (reference sequence). This CDR3 has 15 residues. Trimming shortened V by 2 bases and J by 0 bases, and 8 bases separated the two germline ends. CDR3 DNA sequence: TGTGCCAGCAGCTTAAACTCCGGTAGCAATCAGCCCCAGCATTTT. This sequence encodes CASSLNSGSNQPQHF.

CDR3 protein: CASSIEASNNEQFF. Written as DNA, the CDR3 is TGTGCCAGTAGTATTGAGGCTAGCAACAATGAGCAGTTCTTC. This chain joins TRBV19 and TRBJ2-1, with D maybe TRBD2 (5 bases). V lost 3 bases to trimming and J lost 5 bases, with 11 bases between them. The CDR3 is made up of 14 amino acids. Germline CDR1 LNHDA, CDR2 SQIVND (reference sequence).

The chain uses TRBV4-1 and TRBJ1-4; D might be TRBD1 (6 bases). Germline V CDR1 and CDR2: MGHRA, YSYEKL. There are 16 residues in the CDR3. The germline V and J ends were trimmed by 8 bases and 4 bases, with 20 bases remaining between them. The CDR3 coding sequence is TGCGCCAGCGGTAGGACCGTGACAGGCCTTAATGAAAAACTGTTTTTT. Translating it yields CASGRTVTGLNEKLFF.

The rearrangement uses TRBV5-8 and TRBJ1-4; D not certain. Germline V gene data show CDR1 as SGHTS and CDR2 as YDEGEE. There are 14 residues in the CDR3. The V end was cut by 4 bases, the J end by 2 bases, with 9 bases between. CDR3 in DNA: TGTGCCAGCAGCACTGGACGGACTAATGAAAAACTGTTTTTT. Residues: CASSTGRTNEKLFF. The full variable domain, its missing parts supplied by reference TRBV5-8 and TRBJ1-4, is EAGVTQSPTHLIKTRGQQATLRCSPISGHTSVYWYQQALGLGLQFLLWYDEGEERNRGNFPPRFSGRQFPNYSSELNVNALELEDSALYLCASSTGRTNEKLFFGSGTQLSVL.